The present T cell receptor (beta chain) was sequenced within a study of cytomegalovirus exposure and HLA in healthy donors (dated by TCRdb to about 2017). Regarding the research as a whole: An earlier analysis of some 600 of the donors reported approximately 280 Gb of sequence data and some 110 million unique TCR beta sequences obtained from 150 million to 200 million T cells. All discovery cohort repertoires had been generated using a single sequencing platform. Among almost 400 genotyped donors of the cohort, an average of about 240,000 unique TCR beta nucleotide sequences were sequenced per donor, 15% to 20% of them non-productive. A later genetic analysis used genome-wide SNP genotypes for about three fifths of the 666 donors, treating that subset as a discovery cohort. In the later analysis, no new phenotypic data were used to find candidate immune exposures; instead, reliance was placed on TCR beta sequences and their occurrence across donors. The T cell repertoires of under 700 subjects were profiled by immunosequencing and related to cytomegalovirus serostatus. The study aimed to test whether signatures of past pathogen exposure could be identified by cataloging public T cell receptors. To study patterns of TCR occurrence, a later analysis re-analyzed previously published TCR beta repertoires from around 670 donors and added high-resolution HLA genotyping. In an earlier analysis of 550 to 700 of the donors, high-throughput TCR beta sequencing was used to judge whether each TCR beta V gene segment behaved as functional or pseudogenic. An early release covering over 500 HLA-typed donors comprised approximately 300 gigabases of sequencing data and around 85 million unique TCR sequences. A few DR-DQ haplotypes were treated as single units for association and clustering because of strong linkage in the cohort. Class I and class II HLA loci were covered by the typing at four-digit resolution. Donor age, sex, ethnicity and CMV serostatus were collected together with the repertoire data. Typing coverage differed by locus: A, B, C, DRB1 and DQB1 were typed in about 620-630 donors, DQA1 in approximately 520, DPA1 in some 570, and DPB1 in 450 to 490. Of the roughly 390 genotyped donors, more than 75% were placed in the genetic ancestry cluster associated with self-reported Caucasian donors. Along with the roughly 670-subject first cohort, a separate validation cohort of approximately 110 different subjects was used. The study combined high-throughput TCR immunosequencing, statistical association of individual TCRs with disease status, and machine learning to predict cytomegalovirus infection status. General findings and caveats noted by the study authors: In a later analysis, 15,000 to 20,000 TCR beta sequences were associated with specific HLA alleles at a false discovery rate of 0.05. Sequencing depth was assumed to be roughly uniform across donors in the presence/absence analyses, though that assumption may not hold. When HLA alleles, especially DR and DQ, strongly co-occurred, TCR associations were difficult to assign to individual alleles. A further reported finding was that TCR beta sequences accurately predicted the HLA-A and HLA-B alleles for most subjects in the first cohort. CMV serostatus was the only immune exposure information available for the cohort. The authors suggested that the approach could potentially be generalized to other disease states and immunological phenotypes. An earlier analysis of roughly 570 of the donors showed that most TCR beta V segments appeared in productive rearrangements either about 87% or about 30% of the time, which broadly matched IMGT annotations. Some IMGT-functional V segments, including TRBV6-2 and TRBV6-3, could not be distinguished by the 87-base-pair reads and were therefore excluded. Cytomegalovirus status was reported to be diagnosed by the classifier with high specificity and sensitivity in both the original and validation cohorts. Correlated functional status among segregating V segments might be attributable to linkage disequilibrium, but an unknown experimental factor could not be ruled out. Because HLA typing was missing for some donors at each locus, association tests included only the typed subset. A later analysis reported that several top co-occurrence clusters appeared linked to parvovirus B19, influenza, CMV and Epstein-Barr virus. The cohort was sequenced for TCR beta chains only, and without alpha or paired-chain data the features that could be detected were limited. In a later genetic analysis, fewer N-insertions in productive TCRs were reported among donors in an Asian-associated ancestry cluster than the roughly 640-donor mean. A cluster of highly shared sequence variants was judged likely to represent a technical artifact of the sequencing pipeline. In vitro tests confirmed that a few of the cytomegalovirus-associated TCR beta chains recognize cytomegalovirus antigens. The study gave a list of about 150 TCR beta chains associated with cytomegalovirus. In a later analysis, HLA-associated TCR beta chains were found to be more clonally expanded and to have lower generation probabilities than equally common non-associated chains. Most TCR sequences were seen in very few donors, while some public TCRs were found in many individuals. In a later analysis, most CMV-associated TCR beta chains were found to appear HLA-restricted, with HLA associations seemingly driven largely by CMV exposure. The earlier analysis of about 600 of the donors excluded 15 to 20 rarely observed V segments, including chromosome 9 orphons, because counts were too low. According to a later analysis, TCR association rates differed among HLA loci, with DRB1 alleles showing the most associated TCRs and HLA-C alleles showing the fewest. In a later genetic analysis, a missense DCLRE1C variant was associated with V-gene and J-gene trimming of TCR beta chains, and the association was replicated in an independent cohort.

V has 2 bases trimmed and J has 1 base trimmed; junction bases matching no gene number 10. Per the germline V gene (reference sequence), WNHNN is the CDR1 and SYGVQD is the CDR2. From cysteine to phenylalanine, the CDR3 is 18 amino acids long. Just CDR3 DNA is preserved here, 54 bases in frame from base 1. The cohort comprised several hundred healthy bone marrow donors. At the time of sampling, all cohort members were nominally healthy, though unrecorded immune exposures were likely present. The donor tested CMV seronegative, placing the donor among the roughly 340 seronegative members of the cohort. Each donor provided a peripheral blood sample, and peripheral blood mononuclear cells were used for TCR beta sequencing. The Qiagen DNeasy Blood Extraction Kit was used to extract genomic DNA from the blood cell samples. The library was made by the immunoSEQ multiplex PCR assay. For the multiplex PCR, a mixture combining 60 forward primers for TCR Vbeta segments and 13 reverse primers for TCR Jbeta segments was used. Amplification of the CDR3 region of rearranged TCR beta genes was performed with a multiplex PCR assay on genomic DNA. The Illumina HiSeq System was used to sequence the amplified TCR beta libraries as 87-base-pair reads. On the study's bioinformatics: A later analysis tallied tens of millions of unique TCR beta chains across the approximately 670 repertoires, and about 12 million of those chains were shared by two or more donors. Raw reads were error-corrected and collapsed into unique sequences with a nearest-neighbor algorithm that merged closely related sequences to remove PCR and sequencing errors. To assign V, D and J gene segments, CDR3 sequences were aligned to IMGT reference sequences. For a sequence to be retained, at least a six-nucleotide match to both a V gene segment and a J gene segment was required. Rearrangements were classified as productive when the CDR3 lacked stop codons and remained in frame with V and J, and all other rearrangements were classified as non-productive. Following IMGT convention, CDR3 was defined as the stretch from the second conserved V-encoded cysteine up to the conserved J-encoded phenylalanine. In an earlier analysis of approximately 500 of the donors, sequences lacking an unambiguous match to a single V gene segment were excluded. In an earlier analysis of 587 of the donors, a V segment was called functional when productive rearrangements were above 56.7%, and segregating when the standard deviation between donors exceeded 5%. A statistical classification framework was built to diagnose cytomegalovirus status from the catalog of TCR beta chain sequences. A later analysis assigned V and J genes by comparing TCR nucleotide sequences with IMGT/GENE-DB human TR gene sequences. The TCRdist pipeline was used in a later analysis to assign CDR3 sequences and most-parsimonious VDJ recombination scenarios. A later analysis defined each TCR beta chain by its CDR3 amino acid sequence plus V-gene family, and excluded reads lacking a unique V-gene family. To address suspected cross-contamination and a sequencing artifact, a later analysis removed 592 highly shared, low-generation-probability nucleotide sequences. A later analysis calculated a clonal expansion index for each public chain from normalized within-repertoire ranks of inferred template counts. A later analysis computed generation probabilities with a VDJ recombination model fitted to out-of-frame rearrangements, and checked the results against IGoR. In a later analysis, TCR-TCR, TCR-HLA and TCR-CMV co-occurrence was scored with hypergeometric tests, and a repertoire-size bias correction was applied to TCR pairs. To estimate false discovery rates, a later analysis permuted the HLA or CMV assignments 20 times. A later analysis grouped co-occurring TCRs with DBSCAN, adding TCRdist sequence similarity when clustering within HLA-allele-positive subsets. For co-occurrence clustering, repertoires with fewer than 30,000 or more than 120,000 public chains were excluded, along with roughly 5 repertoires with anomalous nucleotide sharing. TCRdb obtained this table from immuneACCESS and retained in-frame rearrangements with V and J assigned. These tables miss some clones; where compared with another copy, unresolved V genes account for less than half of the shortfall, and the remainder is unexplained. V and J calls and clone size come straight from that table; D and trimming were deduced from the DNA. The table for this sample lists about 140,000 clones; over 70% of them were counted only once. 2.5% to 3.5% of the sample comes from the top ten.

This clone came up once. No antigen is known for it. The sample holds no much larger clone one base away, and base qualities are not on file. The material sequenced was PBMCs. The rearranged segments are TRBV10-1 and TRBJ2-4, with TRBD1 identical over 8 junction bases. The sequence derives from a male donor in good health and CMV-seronegative. The base sequence is TGCGCCAGCAGTGAGCCAAAGACAGGGGCGGATGCCAAAAACATTCAGTACTTC. It is translated as CASSEPKTGADAKNIQYF.